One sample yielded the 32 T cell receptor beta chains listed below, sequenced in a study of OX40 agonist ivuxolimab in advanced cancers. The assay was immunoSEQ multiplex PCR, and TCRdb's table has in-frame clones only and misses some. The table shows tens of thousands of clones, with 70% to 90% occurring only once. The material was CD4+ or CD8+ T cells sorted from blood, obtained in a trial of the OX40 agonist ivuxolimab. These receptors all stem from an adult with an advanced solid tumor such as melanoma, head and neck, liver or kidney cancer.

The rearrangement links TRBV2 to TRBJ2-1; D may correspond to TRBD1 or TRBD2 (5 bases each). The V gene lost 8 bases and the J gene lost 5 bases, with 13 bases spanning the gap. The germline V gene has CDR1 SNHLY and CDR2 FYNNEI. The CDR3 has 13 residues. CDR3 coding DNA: TGTGCCAGCGTGGGGACGTCTGACAATGAGCAGTTCTTC. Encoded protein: CASVGTSDNEQFF.

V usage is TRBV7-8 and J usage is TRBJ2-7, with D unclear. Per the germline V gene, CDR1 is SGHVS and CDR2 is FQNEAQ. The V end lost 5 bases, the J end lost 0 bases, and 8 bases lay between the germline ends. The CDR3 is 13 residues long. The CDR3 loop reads CASSDTGSYEQYF. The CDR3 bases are TGTGCCAGCAGCGATACGGGCTCCTACGAGCAGTACTTC.

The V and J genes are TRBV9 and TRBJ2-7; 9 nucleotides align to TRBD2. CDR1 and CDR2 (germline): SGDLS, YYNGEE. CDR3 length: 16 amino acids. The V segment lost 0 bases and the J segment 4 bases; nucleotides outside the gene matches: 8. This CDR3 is CASSVVRASGIYEQYF. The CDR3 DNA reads TGTGCCAGCAGCGTAGTGAGGGCTAGCGGGATATACGAGCAGTACTTC.

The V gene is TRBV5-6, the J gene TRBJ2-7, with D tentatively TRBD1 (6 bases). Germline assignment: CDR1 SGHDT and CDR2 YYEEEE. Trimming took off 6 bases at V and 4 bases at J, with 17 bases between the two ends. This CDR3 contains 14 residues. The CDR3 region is CASNTGSGLYEQYF. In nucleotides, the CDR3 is TGTGCCAGCAACACAGGGTCAGGACTGTACGAGCAGTACTTC.

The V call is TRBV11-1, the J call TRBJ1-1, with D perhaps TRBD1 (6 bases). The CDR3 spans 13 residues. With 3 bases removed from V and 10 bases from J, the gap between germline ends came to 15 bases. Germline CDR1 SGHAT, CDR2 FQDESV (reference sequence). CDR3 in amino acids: CASSFRTAGGAFF. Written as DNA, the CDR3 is TGTGCCAGCAGCTTCAGGACAGCGGGTGGAGCTTTCTTT.

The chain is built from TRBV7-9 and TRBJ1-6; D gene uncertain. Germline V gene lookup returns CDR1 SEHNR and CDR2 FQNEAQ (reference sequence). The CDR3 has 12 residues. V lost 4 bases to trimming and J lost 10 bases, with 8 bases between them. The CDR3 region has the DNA TGTGCCAGCAGCTCCCTTTACTCACCCCTCCACTTT. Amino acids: CASSSLYSPLHF.

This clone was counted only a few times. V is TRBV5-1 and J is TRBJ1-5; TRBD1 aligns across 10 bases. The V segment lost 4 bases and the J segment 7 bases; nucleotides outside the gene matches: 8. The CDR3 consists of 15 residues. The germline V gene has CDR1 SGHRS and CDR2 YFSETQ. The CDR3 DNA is TGCGCCAGCAGCCCGGGACAGGGGCGGAGACAGCCCCAGCATTTT. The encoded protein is CASSPGQGRRQPQHF.

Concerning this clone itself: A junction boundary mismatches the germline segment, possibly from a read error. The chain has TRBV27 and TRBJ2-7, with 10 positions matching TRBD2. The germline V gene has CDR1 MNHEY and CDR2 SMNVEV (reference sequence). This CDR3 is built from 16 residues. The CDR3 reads CASSLSASGSSHEQYF. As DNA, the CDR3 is TGTGCCAGCAGTTTGTCCGCTAGCGGGAGCTCCCACGAGCAGTACTTC.

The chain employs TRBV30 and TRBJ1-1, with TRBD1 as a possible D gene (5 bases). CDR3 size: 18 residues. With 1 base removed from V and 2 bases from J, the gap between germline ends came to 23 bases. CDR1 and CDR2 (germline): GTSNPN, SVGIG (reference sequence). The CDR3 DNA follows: TGTGCCTGGAGTGAGCCAAATGACCCGTGGCAGGGAAACACTGAAGCTTTCTTT. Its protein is CAWSEPNDPWQGNTEAFF.

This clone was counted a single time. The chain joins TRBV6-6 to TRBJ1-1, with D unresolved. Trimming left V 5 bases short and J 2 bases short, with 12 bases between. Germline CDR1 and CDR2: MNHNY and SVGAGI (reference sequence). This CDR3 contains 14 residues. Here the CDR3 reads CASSRHRTNTEAFF. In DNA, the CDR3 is TGTGCCAGCAGTAGACACAGAACAAACACTGAAGCTTTCTTT.

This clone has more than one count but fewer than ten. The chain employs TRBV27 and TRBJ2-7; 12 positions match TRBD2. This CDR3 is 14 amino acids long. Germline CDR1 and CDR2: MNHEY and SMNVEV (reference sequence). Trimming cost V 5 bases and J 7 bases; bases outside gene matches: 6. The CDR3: CASSPGLAGREQYF. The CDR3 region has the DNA TGTGCCAGCAGTCCCGGACTAGCGGGGAGGGAGCAGTACTTC.

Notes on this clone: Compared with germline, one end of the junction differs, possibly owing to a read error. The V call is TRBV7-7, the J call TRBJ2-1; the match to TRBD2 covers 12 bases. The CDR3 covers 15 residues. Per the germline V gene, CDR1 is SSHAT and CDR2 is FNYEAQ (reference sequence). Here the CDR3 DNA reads TGTGCTAGCAGCCCCGGACTAGCGGGATACAATGAGCAGTTCTTC. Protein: CASSPGLAGYNEQFF.

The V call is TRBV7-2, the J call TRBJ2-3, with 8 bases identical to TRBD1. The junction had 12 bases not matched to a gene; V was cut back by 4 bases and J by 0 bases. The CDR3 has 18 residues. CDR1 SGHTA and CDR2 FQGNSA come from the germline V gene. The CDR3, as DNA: TGTGCCAGCAGCTCCCGTTTCAAGACAGGGGTTAGCACAGATACGCAGTATTTT. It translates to CASSSRFKTGVSTDTQYF.

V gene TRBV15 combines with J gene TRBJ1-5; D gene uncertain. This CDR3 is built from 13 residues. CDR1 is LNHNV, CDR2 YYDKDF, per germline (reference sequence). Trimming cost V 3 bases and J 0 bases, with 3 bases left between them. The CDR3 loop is CATSSNSNQPQHF. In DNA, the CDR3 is TGTGCCACCAGCAGTAATAGCAATCAGCCCCAGCATTTT.

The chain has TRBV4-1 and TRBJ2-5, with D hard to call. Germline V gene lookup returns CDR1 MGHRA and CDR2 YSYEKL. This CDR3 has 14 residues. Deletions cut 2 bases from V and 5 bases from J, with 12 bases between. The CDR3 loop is CASSQSYLGETQYF. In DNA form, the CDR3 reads TGCGCCAGCAGCCAATCCTACCTGGGGGAGACCCAGTACTTC.

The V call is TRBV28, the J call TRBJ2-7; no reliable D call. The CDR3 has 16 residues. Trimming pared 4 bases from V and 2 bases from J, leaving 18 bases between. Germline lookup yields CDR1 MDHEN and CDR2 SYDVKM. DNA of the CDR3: TGTGCCAGCAGTTCGCAACGTTTACCCGAGGCCTACGAGCAGTACTTC. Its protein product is CASSSQRLPEAYEQYF. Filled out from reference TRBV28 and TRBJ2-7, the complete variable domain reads DVKVTQSSRYLVKRTGEKVFLECVQDMDHENMFWYRQDPGLGLRLIYFSYDVKMKEKGDIPEGYSVSREKKERFSLILESASTNQTSMYLCASSSQRLPEAYEQYFGPGTRLTVT.

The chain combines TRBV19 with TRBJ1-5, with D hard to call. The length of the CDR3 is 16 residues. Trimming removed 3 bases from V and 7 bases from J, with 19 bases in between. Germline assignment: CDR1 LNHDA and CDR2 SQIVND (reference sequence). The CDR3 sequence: CASSIPPGRVDQPQHF. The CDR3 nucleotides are TGTGCCAGTAGTATCCCCCCCGGCCGGGTGGACCAGCCCCAGCATTTT.

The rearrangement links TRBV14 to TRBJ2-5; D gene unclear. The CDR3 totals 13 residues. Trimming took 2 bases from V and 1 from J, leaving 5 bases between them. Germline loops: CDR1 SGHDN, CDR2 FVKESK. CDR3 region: CASSQLFQETQYF. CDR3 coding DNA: TGTGCCAGCAGCCAACTATTCCAAGAGACCCAGTACTTC.

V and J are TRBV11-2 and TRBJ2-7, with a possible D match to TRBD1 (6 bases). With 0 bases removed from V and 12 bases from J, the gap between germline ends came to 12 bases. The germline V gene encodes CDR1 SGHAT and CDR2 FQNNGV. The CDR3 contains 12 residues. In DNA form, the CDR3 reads TGTGCCAGCAGCTTAGAGGGTTCGACAGGGTACTTC. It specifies CASSLEGSTGYF.

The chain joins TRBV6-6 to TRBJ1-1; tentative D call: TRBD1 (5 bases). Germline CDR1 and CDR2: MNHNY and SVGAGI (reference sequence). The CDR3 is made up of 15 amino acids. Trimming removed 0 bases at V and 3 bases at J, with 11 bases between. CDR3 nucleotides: TGTGCCAGCAGTTACTCGCAGGGCGATGACACTGAAGCTTTCTTT. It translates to CASSYSQGDDTEAFF.

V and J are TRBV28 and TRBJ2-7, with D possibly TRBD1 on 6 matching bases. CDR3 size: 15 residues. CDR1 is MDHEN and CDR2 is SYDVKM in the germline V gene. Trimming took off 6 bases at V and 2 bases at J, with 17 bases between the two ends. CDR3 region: CASSHFTGIAYEQYF. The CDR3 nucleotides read TGTGCCAGCAGCCATTTTACAGGGATCGCCTACGAGCAGTACTTC. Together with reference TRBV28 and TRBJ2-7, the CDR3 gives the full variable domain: DVKVTQSSRYLVKRTGEKVFLECVQDMDHENMFWYRQDPGLGLRLIYFSYDVKMKEKGDIPEGYSVSREKKERFSLILESASTNQTSMYLCASSHFTGIAYEQYFGPGTRLTVT.

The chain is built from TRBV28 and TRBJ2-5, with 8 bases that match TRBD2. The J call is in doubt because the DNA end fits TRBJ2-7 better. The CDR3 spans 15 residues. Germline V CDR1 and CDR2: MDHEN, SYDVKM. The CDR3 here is CASSSPSGRSYEQYF. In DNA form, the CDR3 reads TGTGCCAGCAGTTCTCCCAGCGGGAGATCCTACGAGCAGTACTTC.

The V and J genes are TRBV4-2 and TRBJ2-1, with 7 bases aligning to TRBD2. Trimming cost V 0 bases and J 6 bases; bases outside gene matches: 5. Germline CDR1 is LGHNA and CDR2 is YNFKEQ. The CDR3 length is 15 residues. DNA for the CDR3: TGTGCCAGCAGCCAAGAGATAGCGGGTGGCAATGAGCAGTTCTTC. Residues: CASSQEIAGGNEQFF.

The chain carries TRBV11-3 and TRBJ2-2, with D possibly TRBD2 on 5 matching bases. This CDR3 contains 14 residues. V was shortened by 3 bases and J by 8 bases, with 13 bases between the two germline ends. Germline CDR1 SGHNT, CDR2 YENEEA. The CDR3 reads CASSFSGSGGELFF. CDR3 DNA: TGTGCCAGCAGCTTTAGTGGGAGCGGTGGGGAGCTGTTTTTT.

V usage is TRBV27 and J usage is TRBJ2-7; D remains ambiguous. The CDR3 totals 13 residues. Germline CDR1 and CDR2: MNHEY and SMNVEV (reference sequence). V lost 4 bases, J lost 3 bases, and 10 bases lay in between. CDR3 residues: CASSWGRFYEQYF. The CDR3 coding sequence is TGTGCCAGCAGTTGGGGTCGCTTCTACGAGCAGTACTTC.

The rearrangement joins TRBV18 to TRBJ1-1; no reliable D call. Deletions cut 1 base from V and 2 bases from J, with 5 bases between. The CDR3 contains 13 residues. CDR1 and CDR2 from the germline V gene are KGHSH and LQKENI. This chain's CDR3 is CASSPLRNTEAFF. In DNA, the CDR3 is TGTGCCAGCTCACCACTGAGAAACACTGAAGCTTTCTTT.

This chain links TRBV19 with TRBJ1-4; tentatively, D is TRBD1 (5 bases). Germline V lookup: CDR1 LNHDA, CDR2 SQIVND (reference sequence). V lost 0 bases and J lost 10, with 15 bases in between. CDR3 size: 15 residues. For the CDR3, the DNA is TGTGCCAGTAGTATAGATCGAGAAACGAGGGGAAAACTGTTTTTT. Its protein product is CASSIDRETRGKLFF.

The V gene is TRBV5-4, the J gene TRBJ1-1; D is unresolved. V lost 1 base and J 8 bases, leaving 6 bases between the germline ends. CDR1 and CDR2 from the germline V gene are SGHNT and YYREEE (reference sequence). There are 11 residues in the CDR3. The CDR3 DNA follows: TGTGCCAGCAGCTTGTACTCAGAAGCTTTCTTT. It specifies CASSLYSEAFF.

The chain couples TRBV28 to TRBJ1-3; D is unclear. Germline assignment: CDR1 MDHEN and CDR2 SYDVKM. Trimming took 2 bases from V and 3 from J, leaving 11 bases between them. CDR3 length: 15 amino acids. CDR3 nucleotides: TGTGCCAGCAGTTTAGAACTAGGGATTGGAAACACCATATATTTT. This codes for CASSLELGIGNTIYF.

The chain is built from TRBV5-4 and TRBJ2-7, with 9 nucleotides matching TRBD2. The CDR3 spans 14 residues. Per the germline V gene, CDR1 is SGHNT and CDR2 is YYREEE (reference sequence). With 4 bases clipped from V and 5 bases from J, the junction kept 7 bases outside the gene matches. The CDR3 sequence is CASSRIAGVDEQYF. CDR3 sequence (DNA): TGTGCCAGCAGCCGAATAGCGGGAGTGGACGAGCAGTACTTC.

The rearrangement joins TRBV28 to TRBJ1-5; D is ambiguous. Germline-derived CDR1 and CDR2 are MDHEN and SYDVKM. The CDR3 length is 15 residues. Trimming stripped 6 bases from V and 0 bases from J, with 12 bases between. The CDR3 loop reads CASSPRDGSNQPQHF. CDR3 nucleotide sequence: TGTGCCAGCAGCCCTCGTGACGGTAGCAATCAGCCCCAGCATTTT. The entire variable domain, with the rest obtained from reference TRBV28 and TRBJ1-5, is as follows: DVKVTQSSRYLVKRTGEKVFLECVQDMDHENMFWYRQDPGLGLRLIYFSYDVKMKEKGDIPEGYSVSREKKERFSLILESASTNQTSMYLCASSPRDGSNQPQHFGDGTRLSIL.

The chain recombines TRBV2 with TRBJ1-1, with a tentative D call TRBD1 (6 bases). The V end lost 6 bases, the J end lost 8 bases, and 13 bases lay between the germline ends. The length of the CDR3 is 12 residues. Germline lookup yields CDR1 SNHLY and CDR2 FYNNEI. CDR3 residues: CASRPGQTEAFF. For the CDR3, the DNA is TGTGCCAGCAGACCTGGACAGACCGAAGCTTTCTTT.